These T cell receptor beta chains were read from a single sample in a study of cytomegalovirus exposure and HLA in healthy donors. TCRdb's copy holds only in-frame clones and misses some; the assay was immunoSEQ multiplex PCR. Recorded for this sample: some 130,000 clones. Sequenced material: PBMCs. Receptors originate from a man in his late teens or twenties in good health and CMV-seronegative. Both conserved end residues are trimmed from each CDR3. Each record gives: V gene, J gene, CDR3 protein.

>TRBV19|TRBJ1-2
ASSSGGGDYGYT
>TRBV7-2|TRBJ2-5
ASSFERETQY
>TRBV2|TRBJ1-1
ASTVTMNTEAF
>TRBV18|TRBJ2-5
ADSPGSQETQY
>TRBV19|TRBJ2-5
ASSLGRETQY
>TRBV19|TRBJ2-5
ASSTGTSSPY
>TRBV2|TRBJ1-2
ASSPDRFDGYT
>TRBV13|TRBJ1-6
ASSLGDQGNSPLH
>TRBV4-3|TRBJ1-3
ASAQNPGQGSGNTIY
>TRBV5-1|TRBJ2-2
ASSGVGSSTGELF